These T cell receptor beta chains were read from a single sample in a study of blood T cell repertoires in COVID-19. The table came from immunoSEQ multiplex PCR; TCRdb's copy has only in-frame clones and leaves some out. The sample consists of 130,000 or so clones, around four fifths of them appearing once. Sequences were obtained from peripheral blood. The receptors originated from a human donor in a cohort sampled during active COVID-19. The conserved cysteine and the conserved F or W are not part of the CDR3 here. Each record gives: J gene, V gene, CDR3 protein.

TRBJ2-7	TRBV7-2	ASSQQVTSSYEQY
TRBJ1-1	TRBV5-1	ASSLRPQGQGAPRAF
TRBJ1-2	TRBV28	ASSLEGYGYT
TRBJ2-6	TRBV30	AWSGGGAISGANVLT
TRBJ2-5	TRBV2	ASGDRARETQY
TRBJ2-5	TRBV3-1/TRBV3-2	ASSQFSETQY
TRBJ1-4	TRBV2	ASTRQINEKLF
TRBJ2-7	TRBV28	ASSFDSGRVRRYEQY
TRBJ2-3	TRBV28	ASSPPLGQGANTQY
TRBJ2-5	TRBV7-6	ASSLRGRAGETQY
TRBJ2-2	TRBV6-5	ASSPDRGNTGELF
TRBJ1-4	TRBV4-1	ASSHDGTGNEKLF
TRBJ1-3	TRBV7-2	ASSRVGLGGNTIY
TRBJ1-6	TRBV6-5	ASSYGGTFNSPLH
TRBJ1-2	TRBV25-1	ASSATDRGPSGYT
TRBJ1-2	TRBV28	ASSLSDSYGYT
TRBJ1-1	TRBV3-1/TRBV3-2	ASSQVRTEAF
TRBJ2-3	TRBV9	ASSDVSGTDTQY
TRBJ1-5	TRBV6-2/TRBV6-3	ASSYEGARPPGNQPQH
TRBJ2-7	TRBV4-1	ASSQERGGPYEQY
TRBJ2-5	TRBV10-3	AISESTDQETQY
TRBJ2-7	TRBV7-9	ASSWGTEQY
TRBJ1-1	TRBV11-1	ASSFSQGGTEAF
TRBJ2-3	TRBV18	ASSGAITDTQY
TRBJ1-6	TRBV6-1	ASSEMFGTGMGSPLH
TRBJ2-1	TRBV18	ASSPRGAGGYNEQF
TRBJ2-1	TRBV7-3	ASSLGTSSYNEQF
TRBJ2-6	TRBV19	ATRTGHTNSGANVLT
TRBJ1-6	TRBV6-2/TRBV6-3	ASNPGLSNSPLH
TRBJ2-7	TRBV9	ASSVVSGAYEQY
TRBJ2-3	TRBV11-3	ASSPRTSYGDTQY
TRBJ1-6	TRBV5-1	ASSLDRNSPLH
TRBJ2-4	TRBV4-1	ASSQLPSRTGAVNIQY
TRBJ2-3	TRBV14	ASSQVLANTQY
TRBJ1-4	TRBV6-5	ASSQDKTEKLF
TRBJ2-2	TRBV7-8	ASSSPRREIDTGELF
TRBJ2-1	TRBV7-2	ASSLTREGRNEQF
TRBJ2-1	TRBV6-2/TRBV6-3	ASSPRTSGSVAYNEQF
TRBJ1-1	TRBV21-1	ASSRNQGQRRGEAF
TRBJ2-1	TRBV5-8	ASSPERRNEKKQF